This T cell receptor (beta chain) emerged from a study of identical twins. Study-wide results and limits: Instead of following the same donors, the conclusions were based on cross-sectional statistical analysis.

TCRdb processed the 5' RACE reads anew with MiXCR; each CDR3 protein has one entry. The data show fewer than 500,000 distinct CDR3 sequences, with 20% to 25% seen just once and just under 3% held by the top ten. This clonotype has just a few counts. The antigen remains unidentified. V lost 4 bases, J lost 5 bases, and 23 bases lay in between. Per the germline V gene, CDR1 is SGHRS and CDR2 is YFSETQ. The CDR3 spans 17 residues. These data were also reused for a study on T cells expressing NK-cell markers. Turning to that study: Among the eight sequenced donors, seven tested HCMV-seropositive and one tested seronegative. Similarly, these clonotypes led the CD3+CD56-NKG2C+ fraction as well in four donors.

The TCR originated in a woman aged 18-30 years in good health. The chain is built from TRBV5-1 and TRBJ2-3; perhaps D is TRBD1 or TRBD2 (6 bases each). The sequenced sample consisted of CD4+ T cells sorted from blood. The CDR3 reads CASSPNRGDGIGDTQYF. DNA of the CDR3: TGCGCCAGCAGCCCTAATAGGGGGGATGGAATCGGAGATACGCAGTATTTT.